The 10 T cell receptor beta chains presented below share a single source sample, sequenced in a study of cytomegalovirus exposure and HLA in healthy donors. Data came from immunoSEQ multiplex PCR; TCRdb stores just in-frame clones and leaves some out. The top ten clones hold 1.9% of a sample with approximately 120,000 clones, roughly 90% of them seen once. Source material: PBMCs. The source is a woman aged 18-29 years in good health and CMV-seronegative.

Comments on this clone: This same CDR3 is encoded by further DNA sequences in the sample. V is TRBV7-3 and J is TRBJ2-2, with D perhaps matching TRBD2 (5 bases). Deletions cut 4 bases from V and 1 base from J, with 7 bases between. The germline V gene encodes CDR1 SGHTA and CDR2 FQGTGA. The CDR3 is made up of 14 amino acids. CDR3 sequence (DNA): TGTGCCAGCAGCTCCAGCGGGAACACCGGGGAGCTGTTTTTT. This gives the protein CASSSSGNTGELFF.

CDR3 protein: CASSELFLGTDTQYF. The CDR3 nucleotides are TGCGCCAGCAGCGAGTTATTTTTGGGCACAGATACGCAGTATTTT. V is TRBV5-1 and J is TRBJ2-3; no firm D call. The germline V and J ends were trimmed by 4 bases and 1 base, with 13 bases remaining between them. This CDR3 spans 15 amino acids. Per the germline V gene, CDR1 is SGHRS and CDR2 is YFSETQ.

This chain links TRBV10-3 with TRBJ2-3; TRBD2 agrees at 15 bases. Trimming took 4 bases from V and 0 from J; bases not matched to a gene: 2. Germline-derived CDR1 and CDR2 are ENHRY and SYGVKD. The CDR3 length is 17 residues. This CDR3 reads CAISGTSGGVSTDTQYF. The CDR3 DNA follows: TGTGCCATCAGTGGGACTAGCGGGGGGGTAAGCACAGATACGCAGTATTTT.

V is TRBV18 and J is TRBJ2-7, with D perhaps TRBD1 (6 bases). Germline V gene data show CDR1 as KGHSH and CDR2 as LQKENI. V was cut by 6 bases and J by 0 bases, with 12 bases left in between. This CDR3 is 14 amino acids long. The CDR3 region is CASSPRGSSYEQYF. In DNA form, the CDR3 reads TGTGCCAGCTCGCCCAGGGGAAGCTCCTACGAGCAGTACTTC.

The chain employs TRBV7-8 and TRBJ1-6; TRBD1 matches 7 bases. Looked up from germline, CDR1 is SGHVS and CDR2 is FQNEAQ. The length of the CDR3 is 18 residues. The ends lost 1 base at V and 7 bases at J; junction bases unmatched: 13. The CDR3 spells CASSLGSLTGRGNSPLHF. In nucleotides, the CDR3 is TGTGCCAGCAGCTTAGGATCCCTGACCGGCAGGGGGAATTCACCCCTCCACTTT.

The chain couples TRBV5-1 to TRBJ2-1, with 10 bases lining up with TRBD2. The germline CDR1 and CDR2 sequences are SGHRS and YFSETQ. The CDR3 is made up of 18 amino acids. The J segment lost 2 bases and the V segment lost 0 bases, leaving 8 bases of the junction unmatched. The CDR3 DNA sequence: TGCGCCAGCAGCTTGGAGGCTAGCGGGAGAGTCACCTACAATGAGCAGTTCTTC. Protein product: CASSLEASGRVTYNEQFF.

The rearrangement links TRBV6-6 to TRBJ1-1; 8 bases agree with TRBD1. Germline values: CDR1 MNHNY, CDR2 SVGAGI (reference sequence). CDR3 size: 14 residues. Trimming at V came to 6 bases and at J to 7 bases, leaving 10 bases not matched to a gene. The CDR3 coding sequence is TGTGCCAGCAGCCAGGACAGGGCGGTGTTTGAAGCTTTCTTT. As protein: CASSQDRAVFEAFF.

The rearrangement joins TRBV27 to TRBJ2-5; possible D gene TRBD1, 5 bases. V dropped 6 bases and J dropped 1 base, with 9 bases sitting between them. CDR1 is MNHEY, CDR2 SMNVEV, per germline (reference sequence). The CDR3 contains 13 residues. The CDR3 DNA reads TGTGCCAGCAGCACAGGAGTCCAAGAGACCCAGTACTTC. Its translation: CASSTGVQETQYF.

The rearrangement links TRBV9 to TRBJ2-1; 9 bases are a match to TRBD2. This CDR3 has 16 residues. The germline CDR1 and CDR2 sequences are SGDLS and YYNGEE. After removal of 0 bases from V and 7 bases from J, the junction contained 8 bases not matched to a gene. CDR3 DNA sequence: TGTGCCAGCAGCGTAGAGAGAGCGGGGGGTTTAAATGAGCAGTTCTTC. Translating it yields CASSVERAGGLNEQFF. The variable domain in full, completed from reference TRBV9 and TRBJ2-1, reads DSGVTQTPKHLITATGQRVTLRCSPRSGDLSVYWYQQSLDQGLQFLIQYYNGEERAKGNILERFSAQQFPDLHSELNLSSLELGDSALYFCASSVERAGGLNEQFFGPGTRLTVL.

The rearrangement links TRBV30 to TRBJ2-7; a possible D gene is TRBD1 (5 bases). Germline loops: CDR1 GTSNPN, CDR2 SVGIG (reference sequence). There are 11 residues in the CDR3. V gave up 5 bases and J gave up 4 bases, with 9 bases separating them. For the CDR3, the DNA is TGTGCCTGGGCCCAGGGTTACGAGCAGTACTTC. As protein: CAWAQGYEQYF.